The 27 T cell receptor beta chains below all came from one sample that was sequenced in a study of shared clonotypes between healthy human individuals. Using immunoSEQ multiplex PCR, the repertoire was profiled, and TCRdb retains in-frame clones only, with some absent. The data contain hundreds of thousands of clones, approximately 79% of them seen just once; the ten biggest clones take up less than 2%. What was sequenced was memory CD4+ T cells sorted from blood. Subset indicated: CD45RA-negative fraction. The receptors were sampled from a woman in her twenties or thirties in good health.

V usage is TRBV5-1 and J usage is TRBJ2-1; D is perhaps TRBD2 (5 bases). This CDR3 has 17 residues. V gave up 0 bases and J gave up 5 bases, with 18 bases separating them. In germline, CDR1 is SGHRS, CDR2 YFSETQ. For the CDR3, the DNA is TGCGCCAGCAGCTTGGCCAATGGCGGAGGCCGAAACAATGAGCAGTTCTTC. Translated, it gives CASSLANGGGRNNEQFF.

For this clone: Other DNA sequences from this sample encode an identical CDR3 as well. The chain employs TRBV7-9 and TRBJ1-1; D perhaps matches TRBD1 (6 bases). This CDR3 spans 13 amino acids. Germline CDR1 is SEHNR and CDR2 is FQNEAQ (reference sequence). V lost 1 base and J lost 5, with 8 bases in between. The CDR3 DNA reads TGTGCCAGCAGCTTAGAGGGGGATACTGAAGCTTTCTTT. Its protein product is CASSLEGDTEAFF.

The rearrangement uses TRBV28 and TRBJ2-3; TRBD2 agrees at 13 bases. CDR1 is MDHEN, CDR2 SYDVKM, per germline. The CDR3 consists of 16 residues. J was trimmed by 3 bases and V by 7 bases; bases with no gene match: 7. CDR3 coding DNA: TGTGCCAGCACCCTAGGACTAGCGGGGGAAACAGATACGCAGTATTTT. Translating gives CASTLGLAGETDTQYF. The whole variable domain, remainder taken from reference TRBV28 and TRBJ2-3, is DVKVTQSSRYLVKRTGEKVFLECVQDMDHENMFWYRQDPGLGLRLIYFSYDVKMKEKGDIPEGYSVSREKKERFSLILESASTNQTSMYLCASTLGLAGETDTQYFGPGTRLTVL.

This chain uses TRBV6-4 with TRBJ2-5; D is possibly TRBD1 (6 bases). The CDR3 contains 14 residues. The germline V gene encodes CDR1 MRHNA and CDR2 SNTAGT. This CDR3 is CEREGEWYQETQYF. DNA of the CDR3: TGTGAGAGAGAGGGGGAGTGGTACCAAGAGACCCAGTACTTC.

The gene calls are TRBV5-1 and TRBJ2-5; 8 bases match TRBD2. J lost 5 bases, V lost 2 bases, and 14 bases had no gene match. The CDR3 runs 17 residues. Germline CDR1 is SGHRS and CDR2 is YFSETQ. Written as DNA, the CDR3 is TGCGCCAGCAGCTTTCTCCCCGGGACCCCGGGGGGGGAGACCCAGTACTTC. Its translation: CASSFLPGTPGGETQYF. Together with reference TRBV5-1 and TRBJ2-5, the CDR3 gives the full variable domain: KAGVTQTPRYLIKTRGQQVTLSCSPISGHRSVSWYQQTPGQGLQFLFEYFSETQRNKGNFPGRFSGRQFSNSRSEMNVSTLELGDSALYLCASSFLPGTPGGETQYFGPGTRLLVL.

This clone was counted once. This chain uses TRBV19 with TRBJ2-1, with 7 bases fitting TRBD2. The CDR3 contains 13 residues. V shed 7 bases, J shed 2 bases, and the junction held 2 bases outside the gene matches. The V gene's germline CDR1 is LNHDA and CDR2 SQIVND (reference sequence). The CDR3 DNA follows: TGTGCCAGTACGGCGGGGGCCTACAATGAGCAGTTCTTC. This translates into CASTAGAYNEQFF.

This clone was picked up a small number of times. V is TRBV5-6 and J is TRBJ1-2; D remains unclear. This CDR3 has 12 residues. Germline CDR1 reads SGHDT; CDR2 reads YYEEEE. Deletions cut 0 bases from V and 6 bases from J, with 6 bases between. The DNA for the CDR3 is TGTGCCAGCAGCTTGGTGTTGGATGGCTACACCTTC. Amino acid sequence: CASSLVLDGYTF.

The chain has TRBV23-1 and TRBJ2-7, with D hard to call. TRBV23-1 has ORF status, its function being uncertain. CDR3 length: 17 amino acids. Trimming cost V 3 bases and J 7 bases, with 25 bases left between them. CDR3 loop: CASSQARPKVRYVEQYF. CDR3 nucleotides: TGCGCCAGCAGTCAGGCTCGACCCAAAGTACGCTACGTGGAGCAGTACTTC.

This clone has more than one count but fewer than ten. The rearrangement links TRBV19 to TRBJ1-5; D ambiguous. V lost 8 bases, J lost 3 bases, and 11 bases lay in between. CDR1 is LNHDA and CDR2 is SQIVND in the germline V gene (reference sequence). This CDR3 contains 13 residues. The CDR3 DNA follows: TGTGCCAGTCAATGGAGGGACAATCAGCCCCAGCATTTT. This encodes CASQWRDNQPQHF. The full variable domain, rest sourced from reference TRBV19 and TRBJ1-5, is DGGITQSPKYLFRKEGQNVTLSCEQNLNHDAMYWYRQDPGQGLRLIYYSQIVNDFQKGDIAEGYSVSREKKESFPLTVTSAQKNPTAFYLCASQWRDNQPQHFGDGTRLSIL.

The rearrangement links TRBV28 to TRBJ2-7, with D possibly matching TRBD1 (6 bases). Trimming left V 2 bases short and J 1 base short, with 15 bases between. Germline-derived CDR1 and CDR2 are MDHEN and SYDVKM. The CDR3 length is 16 residues. The CDR3 spells CASSLPMAGTSYEQYF. CDR3 nucleotide sequence: TGTGCCAGCAGTTTACCTATGGCCGGGACATCCTACGAGCAGTACTTC.

The rearrangement links TRBV19 to TRBJ1-5, with D maybe TRBD1 (5 bases). There are 15 residues in the CDR3. With 7 bases removed from V and 4 bases from J, the gap between germline ends came to 17 bases. CDR1 LNHDA and CDR2 SQIVND come from the germline V gene (reference sequence). CDR3 sequence (DNA): TGTGCCAGTATCGACGTCGGGGGGGGAAATCAGCCCCAGCATTTT. Translation: CASIDVGGGNQPQHF.

The V gene is TRBV2, the J gene TRBJ2-7, with D perhaps assigned TRBD1 or TRBD2 (5 bases each). V was pared by 6 bases and J by 2 bases, with 14 bases between. Germline CDR1 and CDR2: SNHLY and FYNNEI. CDR3 length equals 14 residues. DNA for the CDR3: TGTGCCAGCAGCCAAGGGACGGTTACCTACGAGCAGTACTTC. Its translation: CASSQGTVTYEQYF. Looking up the rest from reference TRBV2 and TRBJ2-7 gives the full variable domain: EPEVTQTPSHQVTQMGQEVILRCVPISNHLYFYWYRQILGQKVEFLVSFYNNEISEKSEIFDDQFSVERPDGSNFTLKIRSTKLEDSAMYFCASSQGTVTYEQYFGPGTRLTVT.

This clone was recorded a few times. CDR3 sequence (DNA): TGTGCCTGGAGTAGGGCTAACTATGGCTACACCTTC. This encodes CAWSRANYGYTF. The chain is built from TRBV30 and TRBJ1-2, with no clear D. CDR1 GTSNPN and CDR2 SVGIG come from the germline V gene (reference sequence). There are 12 residues in the CDR3. V lost 2 bases and J lost 0, with 4 bases in between.

This clone was counted ten times or more. In DNA, the CDR3 is TGTGCCAGCTCACCCAGTCGGAAGAACACTGAAGCTTTCTTT. Protein product: CASSPSRKNTEAFF. The genes are TRBV18 and TRBJ1-1; D gene ambiguous. The V end was cut by 3 bases, the J end by 1 base, with 9 bases between. CDR1 KGHSH and CDR2 LQKENI come from the germline V gene. This CDR3 has 14 residues.

The chain carries TRBV15 and TRBJ2-7; D is possibly TRBD2 (7 bases). CDR3 size: 17 residues. The germline CDR1 and CDR2 sequences are LNHNV and YYDKDF (reference sequence). Between the trimmed V and J ends, which lost 1 base and 5 bases, there was a span of 21 bases. CDR3 region: CATSRATFRGGGHEQYF. The CDR3 nucleotides read TGTGCCACCAGCAGAGCCACCTTCAGAGGGGGGGGCCACGAGCAGTACTTC. Full variable domain (remainder filled in from reference TRBV15 and TRBJ2-7): DAMVIQNPRYQVTQFGKPVTLSCSQTLNHNVMYWYQQKSSQAPKLLFHYYDKDFNNEADTPDNFQSRRPNTSFCFLDIRSPGLGDTAMYLCATSRATFRGGGHEQYFGPGTRLTVT.

The rearrangement uses TRBV29-1 and TRBJ2-7; D is perhaps TRBD1 (6 bases). The length of the CDR3 is 12 residues. CDR1 and CDR2 from the germline V gene are SQVTM and ANQGSEA. The V gene lost 7 bases and the J gene lost 3 bases, with 13 bases spanning the gap. CDR3 DNA: TGCAGCGCCACAGGGACCTACTACGAGCAGTACTTC. Its protein is CSATGTYYEQYF.

This clone was counted only a few times. J is TRBJ1-1 and V is TRBV28, with 7 bases identical to TRBD1. The CDR3 spans 13 residues. Germline CDR1 and CDR2: MDHEN and SYDVKM. The V and J ends lost 11 bases and 3 bases, in that order; junction bases with no gene match: 9. The CDR3 spells CACFGTVDTEAFF. CDR3 nucleotides: TGTGCCTGCTTTGGGACAGTAGACACTGAAGCTTTCTTT.

The chain has TRBV28 and TRBJ1-5, with D possibly TRBD1 on 6 matching bases. The CDR3 covers 16 residues. Germline V gene data show CDR1 as MDHEN and CDR2 as SYDVKM. Trimming took 4 bases from V and 0 from J, leaving 13 bases between them. The CDR3 DNA sequence: TGTGCCAGCAGTTCCCCCGGGACACCTAGCAATCAGCCCCAGCATTTT. Encoded protein: CASSSPGTPSNQPQHF. The variable domain in full, completed from reference TRBV28 and TRBJ1-5, reads DVKVTQSSRYLVKRTGEKVFLECVQDMDHENMFWYRQDPGLGLRLIYFSYDVKMKEKGDIPEGYSVSREKKERFSLILESASTNQTSMYLCASSSPGTPSNQPQHFGDGTRLSIL.

This chain joins TRBV10-3 and TRBJ1-1, with unresolved D. The germline V and J ends were trimmed by 3 bases and 0 bases, with 5 bases remaining between them. The CDR3 has 13 residues. Germline loops: CDR1 ENHRY, CDR2 SYGVKD. The DNA for the CDR3 is TGTGCCATCAGTGACCTGATGAACACTGAAGCTTTCTTT. It translates to CAISDLMNTEAFF.

The V call is TRBV7-8, the J call TRBJ1-5; D unresolved. Per the germline V gene, CDR1 is SGHVS and CDR2 is FQNEAQ. V gave up 1 base and J gave up 4 bases, with 8 bases separating them. The CDR3 runs 14 residues. The CDR3: CASSLGRNNQPQHF. CDR3 nucleotides: TGTGCCAGCAGCTTAGGAAGAAATAATCAGCCCCAGCATTTT.

The chain combines TRBV28 with TRBJ2-3; 10 positions match TRBD2. The germline CDR1 and CDR2 sequences are MDHEN and SYDVKM. The CDR3 loop spans 15 amino acids. V lost 5 bases to trimming and J lost 6 bases; unmatched junction nucleotides: 8. The CDR3 sequence: CASSPQRGGKDTQYF. In DNA, the CDR3 is TGTGCCAGCAGTCCACAGCGGGGGGGGAAGGATACGCAGTATTTT.

This chain links TRBV29-1 with TRBJ2-2; 12 bases map to TRBD1. Germline V gene sequence: CDR1 SQVTM, CDR2 ANQGSEA. The CDR3 contains 15 residues. The J segment lost 6 bases and the V segment lost 6 bases, leaving 8 bases of the junction unmatched. The CDR3 region has the DNA TGCAGCGTGGGACCGGGACAGGGGGCCTCCGGGGAGCTGTTTTTT. Its translation: CSVGPGQGASGELFF.

The genes are TRBV7-2 and TRBJ2-3; TRBD2 agrees at 13 bases. V lost 5 bases, J lost 1 base, and 6 bases stayed unmatched. The CDR3 consists of 17 residues. From germline, CDR1 is SGHTA and CDR2 FQGNSA. The CDR3 loop is CASSTRLAGGRTDTQYF. The CDR3 region has the DNA TGTGCCAGCAGCACCCGACTAGCGGGAGGACGCACAGATACGCAGTATTTT. Looking up the rest from reference TRBV7-2 and TRBJ2-3 gives the full variable domain: GAGVSQSPSNKVTEKGKDVELRCDPISGHTALYWYRQSLGQGLEFLIYFQGNSAPDKSGLPSDRFSAERTGGSVSTLTIQRTQQEDSAVYLCASSTRLAGGRTDTQYFGPGTRLTVL.

This clone was observed a single time. V usage is TRBV2 and J usage is TRBJ1-5; D unresolved. CDR1 and CDR2 (germline): SNHLY, FYNNEI. The length of the CDR3 is 14 residues. The V end lost 7 bases, the J end lost 3 bases, and 13 bases lay between the germline ends. The CDR3 region is CASTQTEINQPQHF. As DNA, the CDR3 is TGTGCCAGCACTCAAACGGAAATCAATCAGCCCCAGCATTTT.

The rearrangement links TRBV25-1 to TRBJ1-4; no clear D. From germline, CDR1 is MGHDK and CDR2 SYGVNS. Trimming removed 3 bases at V and 7 bases at J, with 15 bases between. This CDR3 comprises 15 residues. The CDR3 reads CASSDLDTPGEKLFF. CDR3 sequence (DNA): TGTGCCAGCAGTGACCTTGATACGCCCGGTGAAAAACTGTTTTTT.

The chain couples TRBV5-5 to TRBJ1-2; 7 bases line up with TRBD1. Germline trimming cut 2 bases from V and 4 bases from J; bases unmatched to any gene: 5. This CDR3 contains 14 residues. CDR1 is SGHKS and CDR2 is YYEKEE in the germline V gene (reference sequence). The CDR3 region has the DNA TGTGCCAGCAGCTTACAGGGGAGTATCTATGGCTACACCTTC. Residues: CASSLQGSIYGYTF.

This clone was detected ten times or more. The CDR3 sequence: CASSPGTSTDTQYF. In DNA form, the CDR3 reads TGTGCCAGCAGCCCCGGGACTAGCACAGATACGCAGTATTTT. The rearrangement links TRBV7-2 to TRBJ2-3, with D tentatively TRBD2 (6 bases). V was cut by 5 bases and J by 0 bases, with 9 bases left in between. The CDR3 covers 14 residues. Germline V gives CDR1 SGHTA, CDR2 FQGNSA.